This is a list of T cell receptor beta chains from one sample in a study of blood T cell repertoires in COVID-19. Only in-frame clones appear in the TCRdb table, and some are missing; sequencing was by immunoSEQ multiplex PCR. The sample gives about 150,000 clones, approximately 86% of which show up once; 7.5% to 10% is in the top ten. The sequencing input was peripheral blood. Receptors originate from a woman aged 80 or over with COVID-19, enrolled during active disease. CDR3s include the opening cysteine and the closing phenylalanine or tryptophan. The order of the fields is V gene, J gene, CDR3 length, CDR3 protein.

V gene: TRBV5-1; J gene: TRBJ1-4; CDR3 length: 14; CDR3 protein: CASSWTGGNEKLFF
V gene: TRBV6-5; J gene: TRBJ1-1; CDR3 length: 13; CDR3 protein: CASSYAGNPEAFF
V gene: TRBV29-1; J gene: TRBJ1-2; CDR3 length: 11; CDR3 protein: CSVVGDADYTF
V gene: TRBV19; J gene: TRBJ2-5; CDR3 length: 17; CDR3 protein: CASSTGQGVLYQETQYF
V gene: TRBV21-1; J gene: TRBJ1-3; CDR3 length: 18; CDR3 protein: CASSKLKGQGISGNTIYF
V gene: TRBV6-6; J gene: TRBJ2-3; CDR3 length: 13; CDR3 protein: CASKEGYTDTQYF
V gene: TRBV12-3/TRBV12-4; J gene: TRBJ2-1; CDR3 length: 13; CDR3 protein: CASTRTSGNEQFF
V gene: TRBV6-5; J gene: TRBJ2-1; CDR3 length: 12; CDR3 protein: CASSPLGNEQFF
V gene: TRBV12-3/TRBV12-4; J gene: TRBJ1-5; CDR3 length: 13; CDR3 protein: CASSFRSPLPQHF
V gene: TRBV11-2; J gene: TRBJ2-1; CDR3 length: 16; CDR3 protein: CASSLGGTGSYNEQFF
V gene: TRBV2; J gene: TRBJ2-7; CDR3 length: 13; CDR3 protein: CASKLDREYEQYF
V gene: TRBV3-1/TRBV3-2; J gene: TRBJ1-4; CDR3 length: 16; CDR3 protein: CASSAGSGTGFGKLFF
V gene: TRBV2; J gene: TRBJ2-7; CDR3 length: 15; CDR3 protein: CASTDSGGRGYEQYF
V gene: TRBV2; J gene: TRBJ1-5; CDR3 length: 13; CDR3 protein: CASSRGGNQPQHF
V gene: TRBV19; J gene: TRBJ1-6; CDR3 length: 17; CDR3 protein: CASRAEYFTSGNSPLHF
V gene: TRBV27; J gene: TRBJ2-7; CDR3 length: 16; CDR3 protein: CASSAPRWGLGHEQYF
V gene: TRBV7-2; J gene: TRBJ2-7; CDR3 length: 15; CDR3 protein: CASSLELDASTGQYF
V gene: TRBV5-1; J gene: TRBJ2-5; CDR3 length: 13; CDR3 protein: CASSSQPQETQYF
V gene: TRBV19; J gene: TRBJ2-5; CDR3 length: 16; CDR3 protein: CASSPGTSWVVETQYF
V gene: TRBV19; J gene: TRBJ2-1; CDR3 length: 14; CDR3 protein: CASTAGGPYNEQFF
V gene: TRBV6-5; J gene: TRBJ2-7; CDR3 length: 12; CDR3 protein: CASSLQGTEQYF
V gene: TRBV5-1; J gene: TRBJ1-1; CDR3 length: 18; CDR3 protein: CASSSYRDRGPSNTEAFF
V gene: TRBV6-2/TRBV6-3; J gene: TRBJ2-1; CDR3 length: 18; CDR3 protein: CASSYLASGALSYNEQFF
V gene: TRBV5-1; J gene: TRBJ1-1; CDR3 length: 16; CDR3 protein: CASSNPGTGYDTEAFF
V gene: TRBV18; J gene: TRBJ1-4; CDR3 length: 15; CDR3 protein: CASSPGAATNEKLFF
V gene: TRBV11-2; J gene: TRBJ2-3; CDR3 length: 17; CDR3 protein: CASRRWGGAGGTNTQYF
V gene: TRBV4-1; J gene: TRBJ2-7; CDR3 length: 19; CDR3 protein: CASSTIPKIAGQGTYEQYF